This TCR beta chain was recovered during a study of T cell changes during pregnancy in multiple sclerosis. Clones were read by immunoSEQ multiplex PCR, and TCRdb kept only the in-frame ones, dropping some. The data show roughly 28,000 clones, around nine tenths seen once. Trimming at V came to 5 bases and at J to 0 bases, leaving 7 bases not matched to a gene. The CDR3 is made up of 16 amino acids. Germline values: CDR1 SGHTA, CDR2 FQGNSA. V and J are TRBV7-2 and TRBJ1-5; the match to TRBD1 covers 7 bases. This sequence was found in a female donor with multiple sclerosis, enrolled in a pregnancy study. This material consisted of CD8+ T cells from peripheral blood mononuclear cells, taken before pregnancy. The CDR3 sequence is CASSATGPYSNQPQHF. The CDR3 DNA sequence: TGTGCCAGCAGCGCGACAGGGCCCTATAGCAATCAGCCCCAGCATTTT.